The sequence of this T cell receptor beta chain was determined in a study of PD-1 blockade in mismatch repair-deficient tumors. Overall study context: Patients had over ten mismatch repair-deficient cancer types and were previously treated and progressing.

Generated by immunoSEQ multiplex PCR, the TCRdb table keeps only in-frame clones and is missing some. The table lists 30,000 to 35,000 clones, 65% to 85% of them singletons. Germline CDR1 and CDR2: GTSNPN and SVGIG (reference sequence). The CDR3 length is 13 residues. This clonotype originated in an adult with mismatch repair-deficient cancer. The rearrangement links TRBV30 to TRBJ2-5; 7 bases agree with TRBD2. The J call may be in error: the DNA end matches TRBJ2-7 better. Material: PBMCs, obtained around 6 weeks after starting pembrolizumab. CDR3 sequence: CAWSRGRAYEQYF. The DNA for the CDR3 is TGTGCCTGGAGTCGGGGGAGGGCTTACGAGCAGTACTTC.